The next 2 T cell receptor beta chains were all read from a single sample in a study of STAT5B mutations in CD4+ large granular lymphocyte leukemia. The data were produced by immunoSEQ multiplex PCR, yet TCRdb's version contains in-frame clones alone and is incomplete. The table shows about 30,000 clones, with approximately 79% occurring only once. The sample taken for sequencing was CD4+ T cells from blood buffy coats. These receptors were obtained from a human donor in good health.

V usage is TRBV10-1 and J usage is TRBJ2-1, with 9 bases identical to TRBD2. The germline CDR1 and CDR2 sequences are WNHNN and SYGVQD (reference sequence). This CDR3 region has 17 residues. With 3 bases clipped from V and 4 bases from J, the junction kept 10 bases outside the gene matches. For the CDR3, the DNA is TGCGCCAGCAGTGACGGCGGGAGGGGATTTGGGTACAATGAGCAGTTCTTC. Translating gives CASSDGGRGFGYNEQFF.

This chain links TRBV5-6 with TRBJ2-3; TRBD1 might be the D (6 bases). The CDR3 totals 13 residues. Per germline, CDR1 SGHDT and CDR2 YYEEEE. V was trimmed by 2 bases and J by 3 bases, leaving 7 bases between them. The CDR3 DNA follows: TGTGCCAGCAGCTTACAGGGTACAGATACGCAGTATTTT. Translated: CASSLQGTDTQYF.